A selection of T cell receptor beta chains follows, all from one sample in a study of cytomegalovirus exposure and HLA in healthy donors. The repertoire was sequenced with immunoSEQ multiplex PCR; TCRdb's copy has only in-frame clones and lacks some. The sample lists hundreds of thousands of clones, roughly 84% occurring once. Source material: PBMCs. These receptors all stem from a man aged 18 to 35 in good health and CMV-seropositive. CDR3s include the opening cysteine and the closing phenylalanine or tryptophan. The D gene is left open where the match is weak. Clone size is stated in some rows and not others, as once, few, many or a class when expanded.

V gene,clone size,J gene,D gene,CDR3 DNA,CDR3 protein
TRBV10-3,once,TRBJ2-1,TRBD2,TGTGCCATCAGTGAGCTGACTAGCGGGAGGGCCACCGGGCCGGCGCAGTTCTTC,CAISELTSGRATGPAQFF
TRBV6-1,NA,TRBJ1-1,NA,TGTGCCAGCAGTGAACTCTTAGGAGGTACTGAAGCTTTCTTT,CASSELLGGTEAFF
TRBV7-7,NA,TRBJ2-7,NA,TGTGCCAGCAGCGCAGGGGTAATCGGCGAGCAGTACTTC,CASSAGVIGEQYF
TRBV28,NA,TRBJ2-6,NA,TGTGCCAGCAGTCAGGGGTCCTCTGGGGCCAACGTCCTGACTTTC,CASSQGSSGANVLTF
TRBV29-1,NA,TRBJ1-2,TRBD1,TGCAGCGTCGCCCGGGACAGGGGTGGCTACACCTTC,CSVARDRGGYTF
TRBV11-2,NA,TRBJ2-3,NA,TGTGCCAGCAGCCGCAGCGGCACAGATACGCAGTATTTT,CASSRSGTDTQYF
TRBV4-1,NA,TRBJ1-2,NA,TGCGCCAGCAGCCAAGGGGGGACGGTAGGCTACACCTTC,CASSQGGTVGYTF
TRBV4-2,NA,TRBJ2-1,TRBD2,TGTGCCAGCAGCCAAGGGTGGGGACTAGCGGGAGTTAATGAGCAGTTCTTC,CASSQGWGLAGVNEQFF
TRBV29-1,NA,TRBJ2-3,TRBD1,TGCAGCGGACAGGGGGAAGGGGCAGATACGCAGTATTTT,CSGQGEGADTQYF
TRBV13,NA,TRBJ1-1,NA,TGTGCCAGCAGCGACGGCGCGACATCTGGCACTGAAGCTTTCTTT,CASSDGATSGTEAFF
TRBV5-1,NA,TRBJ2-2,TRBD1,TGCGCCAGCAGCTTGGCCGGGACAGGGAACACCGGGGAGCTGTTTTTT,CASSLAGTGNTGELFF
TRBV4-1,NA,TRBJ1-4,NA,TGCGCCAGCAGCCAATCGGGGGACGGAAAACTGTTTTTT,CASSQSGDGKLFF
TRBV7-8,NA,TRBJ2-7,NA,TGTGCCAGCAGCTTAGACAACTTCTACGAGCAGTACTTC,CASSLDNFYEQYF
TRBV2,NA,TRBJ2-7,NA,TGTGCCAGCAGCGGACTAACCTACGAGCAGTACTTC,CASSGLTYEQYF
TRBV4-1,NA,TRBJ1-4,NA,TGCGCCAGCAGCCAAGGAGACTCAACAACTAATGAAAAACTGTTTTTT,CASSQGDSTTNEKLFF
TRBV7-2,NA,TRBJ1-3,NA,TGTGCCAGCAGCTCCTTGAGCACCAACTCTGGAAACACCATATATTTT,CASSSLSTNSGNTIYF
TRBV28,NA,TRBJ2-7,NA,TGTGCCAGCAGCCCCGTCATCACCTACGAGCAGTACTTC,CASSPVITYEQYF
TRBV6-5,NA,TRBJ2-1,TRBD2,TGTGCCACCCAGGGTCTAGCGGGAAACAATGAGCAGTTCTTC,CATQGLAGNNEQFF
TRBV25-1,NA,TRBJ2-2,NA,TGTGCCAGCAGTGAATATATGGATGGAACCGGGGAGCTGTTTTTT,CASSEYMDGTGELFF
TRBV18,few,TRBJ2-7,NA,TGTGCCAGCTCACCAGCCCAGGGACTGACCTACGAGCAGTACTTC,CASSPAQGLTYEQYF
TRBV7-9,NA,TRBJ2-7,NA,TGTGCCAGCAGCTTAGTTGGGGGGTACGAGCAGTACTTC,CASSLVGGYEQYF
TRBV27,NA,TRBJ2-3,NA,TGTGCCAGCAGTTTATCTGGCCCTAAAGATACGCAGTATTTT,CASSLSGPKDTQYF
TRBV6-5,NA,TRBJ2-1,NA,TGTGCCAGCAGTTACAGTAAAATCGACAATGAGCAGTTCTTC,CASSYSKIDNEQFF
TRBV5-1,NA,TRBJ2-2,NA,TGCGCCAGCAGCTTGGAAAGGGACGGAGAGAGCAGGATCGGGGAGCTGTTTTTT,CASSLERDGESRIGELFF
TRBV5-1,NA,TRBJ1-4,NA,TGCGCCAGCAGCTCTGCTATAGGCCGTAGTGATGAAAAACTGTTTTTT,CASSSAIGRSDEKLFF
TRBV2,NA,TRBJ2-7,NA,TGTGCCAGCAGCTATCACTACGAGCAGTACTTC,CASSYHYEQYF
TRBV9,NA,TRBJ2-1,TRBD2,TGTGCCAGCACCCAATCTAGCGGGAGGGCCTACAATGAGCAGTTCTTC,CASTQSSGRAYNEQFF
TRBV6-5,NA,TRBJ2-2,NA,TGTGCCAGCAACAGCGATTACACCGGGGAGCTGTTTTTT,CASNSDYTGELFF
TRBV27,NA,TRBJ1-1,TRBD1,TGTGCCAGCAGTCCCTGGACAGGGGTGGACACTGAAGCTTTCTTT,CASSPWTGVDTEAFF
TRBV30,NA,TRBJ1-1,NA,TGTGCCTGGAGTGGGGATTGGAGGGGTGACACTGAAGCTTTCTTT,CAWSGDWRGDTEAFF
TRBV4-1,NA,TRBJ2-7,TRBD2,TGCGCCAGCAGCCTACTAGCGGGAAACTCCTACGAGCAGTACTTC,CASSLLAGNSYEQYF
TRBV6-5,once,TRBJ2-7,TRBD1,TGTGCCAGCAGCCCGGGACAGGGAGTCTACGAGCAGTACTTC,CASSPGQGVYEQYF
TRBV18,NA,TRBJ1-2,NA,TGTGCCAGCTCACCGGGACAACTCTATGGCTACACCTTC,CASSPGQLYGYTF
TRBV30,NA,TRBJ2-1,NA,TGTGCCTGGAGGGGACAAACAAGCTCCTACAATGAGCAGTTCTTC,CAWRGQTSSYNEQFF
TRBV6-5,NA,TRBJ2-2,NA,TGTGCCAGCAGTCCAGGGGCGGCCAACGGGGAGCTGTTTTTT,CASSPGAANGELFF
TRBV7-9,NA,TRBJ1-1,NA,TGTGCCAGCAGCTTAGTGTTAGGTATGAACACTGAAGCTTTCTTT,CASSLVLGMNTEAFF
TRBV11-2,NA,TRBJ2-1,NA,TGTGCCAGCAGGGATAACAAGATAAATGAGCAGTTCTTC,CASRDNKINEQFF
TRBV4-1,NA,TRBJ1-4,TRBD1,TGCGCCAGCAGCCATACAGGGGGCGCGGGAGAAAAACTGTTTTTT,CASSHTGGAGEKLFF
TRBV29-1,NA,TRBJ2-3,TRBD2,TGCAGCGCTGGGACTACCACAGATACGCAGTATTTT,CSAGTTTDTQYF
TRBV4-2,NA,TRBJ2-2,TRBD2,TGTGCCAGCAGCCAAGATACTGGAATAGCGGGAGTGATTGGCACCGGGGAGCTGTTTTTT,CASSQDTGIAGVIGTGELFF
TRBV6-1,NA,TRBJ2-7,NA,TGTGCCAGCAGTGAATCGAGGGTTTGGGACGAGCAGTACTTC,CASSESRVWDEQYF
TRBV2,NA,TRBJ1-5,NA,TGTGCCAGCAGTGAAGAGGGGCTCCATCAGCCCCAGCATTTT,CASSEEGLHQPQHF
TRBV11-2,few,TRBJ1-2,NA,TGTGCCAGCAGCCTTTATCAGGGTCGAGGTGGCTACACCTTC,CASSLYQGRGGYTF
TRBV7-6,NA,TRBJ2-2,NA,TGTGCCAGCAGCTTAGTGGGACTTAACACCGGGGAGCTGTTTTTT,CASSLVGLNTGELFF
TRBV6-5,NA,TRBJ2-7,NA,TGTGCCAGCAGTTACAGGTATCACGACTCCTACGAGCAGTACTTC,CASSYRYHDSYEQYF
TRBV30,NA,TRBJ1-1,NA,TGTGCCTGGGAGAGACAGGAGAACACTGAAGCTTTCTTT,CAWERQENTEAFF
TRBV5-1,NA,TRBJ1-1,NA,TGCGCCAGCAGCCCGGAGGGCCAGGGGTTAATCTTT,CASSPEGQGLIF
TRBV30,NA,TRBJ2-1,NA,TGTGCCTGGAGTGTACAACCATACAATGAGCAGTTCTTC,CAWSVQPYNEQFF
TRBV7-8,NA,TRBJ2-7,NA,TGTGCCAGCAGCTTAAGCAGGGTGGACGAGCAGTACTTC,CASSLSRVDEQYF
TRBV28,NA,TRBJ2-7,NA,TGTGCCAGCAGTTTATTTCGGGGTGAAGGCTCCTACGAGCAGTACTTC,CASSLFRGEGSYEQYF
TRBV6-5,few,TRBJ1-5,NA,TGTGCCAGCAGTTACTCCAGGGGTCAGCCCCAGCATTTT,CASSYSRGQPQHF
TRBV9,NA,TRBJ2-7,NA,TGTGCCAGCAGCGTGTCGTCCGGCAGCGAGCAGTACTTC,CASSVSSGSEQYF
TRBV4-1,NA,TRBJ1-1,NA,TGCGCCAGCAGCCAAGGGAACTCCGGGCGTGGTGAAGCTTTCTTT,CASSQGNSGRGEAFF
TRBV29-1,few,TRBJ1-2,NA,TGCAGCGTTGGCGGCAGCGGGGGCGGCTACACCTTC,CSVGGSGGGYTF
TRBV6-1,few,TRBJ1-5,NA,TGTGCCAGCAGCGGACACTTCAATCAGCCCCAGCATTTT,CASSGHFNQPQHF